This T cell receptor (beta chain) emerged from a study of cytotoxic CD8 clonotypes in ibrutinib-treated CLL. TCRdb keeps only in-frame clones here, not all; method: immunoSEQ multiplex PCR. The repertoire holds about 15,000 clones, with over 50% as singletons. Germline CDR1 and CDR2: MNHEY and SMNVEV (reference sequence). The CDR3 totals 13 residues. Trimming at V came to 5 bases and at J to 8 bases, leaving 3 bases not matched to a gene. This clonotype was obtained from a human donor with chronic lymphocytic leukemia. This material consisted of PBMCs, taken at a roughly 25-month disease-progression time point, from a patient treated with ibrutinib. The V gene is TRBV27, the J gene TRBJ1-2, with 12 nucleotides matching TRBD1. DNA of the CDR3: TGTGCCAGCAGTCGGGACAGGGGGCGCGGCTACACCTTC. Protein sequence: CASSRDRGRGYTF.